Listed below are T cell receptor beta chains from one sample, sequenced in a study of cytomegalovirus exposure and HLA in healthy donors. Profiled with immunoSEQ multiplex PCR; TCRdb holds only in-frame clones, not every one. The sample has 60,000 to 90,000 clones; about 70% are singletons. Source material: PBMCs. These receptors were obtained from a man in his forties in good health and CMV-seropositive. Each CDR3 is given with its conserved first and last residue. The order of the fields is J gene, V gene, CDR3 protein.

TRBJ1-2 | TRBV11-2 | CASSFFGQGEGYGYTF
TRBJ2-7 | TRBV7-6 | CASSLVEENEQYF
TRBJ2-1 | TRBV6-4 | CASSPTGDYEQFF
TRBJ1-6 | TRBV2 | CASRAGQARQNSPLHF
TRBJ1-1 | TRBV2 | CASSGGDMNTEAFF
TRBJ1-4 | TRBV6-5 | CASSTLQGAEKLFF
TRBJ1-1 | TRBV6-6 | CASSRATGGPNTEAFF
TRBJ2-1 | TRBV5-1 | CASSPGGTNEQFF
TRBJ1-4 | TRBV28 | CASSRTGSGEKLFF
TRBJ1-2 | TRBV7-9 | CASSLRGSVGYTF
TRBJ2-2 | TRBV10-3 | CAITPTSGSYTGELFF
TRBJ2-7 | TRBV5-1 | CASSRSGSVDEQYF
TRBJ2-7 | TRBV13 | CASSLLPREGRGEQYF
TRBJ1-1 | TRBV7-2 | CASSFSSEAFF
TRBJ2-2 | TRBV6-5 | CASSYLGGELFF
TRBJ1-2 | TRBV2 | CASSEGSTGSEGYGYTF
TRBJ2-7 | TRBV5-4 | CASSPGQGGYEQYF
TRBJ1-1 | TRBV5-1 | CAGSLGGRSPTEAFF
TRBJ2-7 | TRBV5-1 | CASSLEVASYEQYF
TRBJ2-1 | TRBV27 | CATIDRAGIEQFF
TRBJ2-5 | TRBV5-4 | CASSYREQETQYF
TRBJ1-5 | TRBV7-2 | CASSQGEGEQPQHF
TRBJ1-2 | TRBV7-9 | CASSSGVSGSFGYTF
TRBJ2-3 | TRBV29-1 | CSVDPQGTDTQYF
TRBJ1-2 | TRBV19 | CASSDAGTLYGYTF